The T cell receptor beta chain described here comes from a study of cytomegalovirus exposure and HLA in healthy donors. In the PCR, 60 Vbeta and 13 Jbeta primers were used. The method was immunoSEQ multiplex PCR; TCRdb's version includes in-frame clones alone and lacks a portion of them. Its listing shows some 75,000 clones. This clonotype was sampled from a female donor in good health and CMV-seropositive. The specimen was PBMCs.

In DNA form, the CDR3 reads TGCGCCAGCAGTCCGAATAGCGGGATGAGTAACAATGAGCAGTTCTTC. It is translated as CASSPNSGMSNNEQFF. V gene TRBV5-1 combines with J gene TRBJ2-1; 8 bases are a match to TRBD2. The CDR3 totals 16 residues. Looked up from germline, CDR1 is SGHRS and CDR2 is YFSETQ. V lost 5 bases to trimming and J lost 5 bases; unmatched junction nucleotides: 12.